The clone carrying this T cell receptor (beta chain) was seen only a few times. For the second PCR, which ran for roughly 6 to 12 cycles, a sample-barcoded 5' primer and a J-beta primer mix were used. In TCRdb, the 5' RACE reads were re-called with MiXCR into one record per CDR3 protein. The repertoire holds over a million distinct CDR3 sequences, with 40% to 55% as singletons. This entry is derived from a study of blood T cells in healthy people across ages. V lost 6 bases and J lost 6; bases outside the gene matches: 9. Germline V lookup: CDR1 SGDLS, CDR2 YYNGEE. There are 15 residues in the CDR3. The sample taken for sequencing was blood. This receptor was obtained from an older woman in good health. The chain carries TRBV9 and TRBJ2-3; 11 bases align to TRBD2. CDR3: CASTRTSGRGDTQYF. Written as DNA, the CDR3 is TGTGCCAGCACCCGAACTAGCGGGAGAGGCGATACGCAGTATTTT. The full variable domain, its missing parts supplied by reference TRBV9 and TRBJ2-3, is DSGVTQTPKHLITATGQRVTLRCSPRSGDLSVYWYQQSLDQGLQFLIQYYNGEERAKGNILERFSAQQFPDLHSELNLSSLELGDSALYFCASTRTSGRGDTQYFGPGTRLTVL.